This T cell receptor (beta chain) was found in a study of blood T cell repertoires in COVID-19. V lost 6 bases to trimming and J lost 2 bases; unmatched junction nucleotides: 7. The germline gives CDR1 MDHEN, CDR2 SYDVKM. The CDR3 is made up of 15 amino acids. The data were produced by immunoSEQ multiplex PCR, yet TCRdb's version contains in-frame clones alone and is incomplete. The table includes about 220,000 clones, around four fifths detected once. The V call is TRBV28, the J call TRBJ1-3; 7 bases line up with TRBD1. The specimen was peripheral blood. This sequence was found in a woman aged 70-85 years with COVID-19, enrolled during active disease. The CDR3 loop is CASSHRGEAGNTIYF. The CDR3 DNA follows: TGTGCCAGCAGCCACAGGGGAGAGGCTGGAAACACCATATATTTT.